The present TCR beta chain was sequenced within a study of cytomegalovirus exposure and HLA in healthy donors. Comments on this clone: The antigen is unknown.

Findings and caveats of the study: Testing in vitro showed three CMV-associated chains specific for CMV antigens. A few V segments could not be told apart, such as TRBV6-2 and TRBV6-3, and were left out.

Amplification used 60 Vbeta primers and 13 Jbeta primers. Sequencing used immunoSEQ multiplex PCR; TCRdb keeps in-frame clones, though not all of them. Of some 150,000 clones listed, 80% to 90% are singletons. The CDR3 has 13 residues. V lost 2 bases and J 4 bases, leaving 7 bases between the germline ends. CDR1 is SGHTA and CDR2 is FQGNSA in the germline V gene. The sequenced sample was PBMCs. The TCR comes from a boy aged 2 to 10 in good health and CMV-seronegative. The rearrangement joins TRBV7-2 to TRBJ2-3; D not certain. The CDR3 loop reads CASSLPGSDTQYF. The DNA for the CDR3 is TGTGCCAGCAGCTTACCGGGTTCAGATACGCAGTATTTT. The full variable domain, rest sourced from reference TRBV7-2 and TRBJ2-3, is GAGVSQSPSNKVTEKGKDVELRCDPISGHTALYWYRQSLGQGLEFLIYFQGNSAPDKSGLPSDRFSAERTGGSVSTLTIQRTQQEDSAVYLCASSLPGSDTQYFGPGTRLTVL.